Each of the 32 T cell receptor beta chains below was sequenced from the same sample in a study of CD8 T cells in ankylosing spondylitis. TCRdb re-called the 5' RACE reads through MiXCR, storing one row per CDR3 protein. The sample holds about 90,000 distinct CDR3 sequences, around 30% seen once. Sequencing was performed on blood, either unsorted or a sorted T cell fraction (not recorded which). These receptors were taken from a male donor with ankylosing spondylitis or in good health (not recorded which).

The CDR3 loop is CASSVQGQNTEAFF. In DNA, the CDR3 is TGTGCCAGCAGCGTTCAGGGTCAGAACACTGAAGCTTTCTTT. The V call is TRBV9, the J call TRBJ1-1; D possibly corresponds to TRBD1 (5 bases). Between the trimmed V and J ends, which lost 2 bases and 1 base, there was a span of 9 bases. The CDR3 totals 14 residues. The V gene's germline CDR1 is SGDLS and CDR2 YYNGEE.

This rearrangement joins TRBV4-2 to TRBJ1-5, with 7 bases identical to TRBD1. The CDR3 has 15 amino acids. V lost 4 bases and J lost 0; bases outside the gene matches: 3. Germline V lookup: CDR1 LGHNA, CDR2 YNFKEQ. The CDR3: CASSRDRSSNQPQHF. CDR3 DNA sequence: TGTGCCAGCAGCCGGGACAGAAGTAGCAATCAGCCCCAGCATTTT.

The chain carries TRBV20-1 and TRBJ1-2; no definite D call. Germline CDR1 and CDR2: DFQATT and SNEGSKA (reference sequence). Trimming took 6 bases from V and 10 from J, leaving 12 bases between them. The CDR3 sequence is 10 residues long. The DNA for the CDR3 is TGCAGTGCGTTCAAACAGCCCTACACCTTC. Its translation: CSAFKQPYTF.

In its sample, this clonotype was seen a few times. The chain is built from TRBV7-9 and TRBJ2-3, with 11 bases matching TRBD2. The CDR3 extends over 14 amino acids. Germline V CDR1 and CDR2: SEHNR, FQNEAQ (reference sequence). Trimming at V came to 5 bases and at J to 4 bases, leaving 2 bases not matched to a gene. CDR3 bases: TGTGCCAGCAGCCTGACTAGCGGGGCAGATACGCAGTATTTT. This sequence encodes CASSLTSGADTQYF.

The chain combines TRBV5-6 with TRBJ2-1; D not resolved. Trimming stripped 2 bases from V and 3 bases from J, with 6 bases between. Looked up from germline, CDR1 is SGHDT and CDR2 is YYEEEE. CDR3 length equals 13 residues. The chain's CDR3 is CASSFPRYNEQFF. The CDR3 DNA is TGTGCCAGCAGCTTTCCCCGCTACAATGAGCAGTTCTTC.

This clonotype has only a few counts. The chain carries TRBV15 and TRBJ1-2; the D gene is possibly TRBD1 (6 bases). The CDR3 extends over 15 amino acids. Trimming pared 3 bases from V and 8 bases from J, leaving 19 bases between. The germline V gene has CDR1 LNHNV and CDR2 YYDKDF (reference sequence). This chain's CDR3 is CATSSYKNRAGGYTF. CDR3 coding DNA: TGTGCCACCAGCAGCTATAAAAACAGGGCGGGCGGCTACACCTTC.

This clonotype was counted only a few times. This chain connects TRBV20-1 to TRBJ1-1, with unresolved D. CDR1 and CDR2 (germline): DFQATT, SNEGSKA (reference sequence). The CDR3 sequence is 13 residues long. V gave up 6 bases and J gave up 4 bases, with 15 bases separating them. The CDR3 DNA is TGCAGTGCACAGTCAACCGTGGGCACTGAAGCTTTCTTT. Its protein is CSAQSTVGTEAFF.

V gene TRBV7-9 combines with J gene TRBJ2-1; D is ambiguous. The germline V gene encodes CDR1 SEHNR and CDR2 FQNEAQ (reference sequence). With 4 bases removed from V and 5 bases from J, the gap between germline ends came to 12 bases. The CDR3 is 14 amino acids. In DNA form, the CDR3 reads TGTGCCAGCAGCTGGTGGTCTTTGGACAATGAGCAGTTCTTC. It translates to CASSWWSLDNEQFF.

The J gene is TRBJ2-1, the V gene TRBV3-1; 12 bases match TRBD2. The CDR3 sequence is 16 residues long. Germline V gene lookup returns CDR1 LGHDT and CDR2 YNNKEL (reference sequence). The junction had 7 bases not matched to a gene; V was cut back by 4 bases and J by 6 bases. The CDR3: CASSRVGLAGINEQFF. CDR3 nucleotides: TGTGCCAGCAGCCGAGTCGGACTAGCGGGGATCAATGAGCAGTTCTTC.

This clonotype was seen ten or more times. The genes are TRBV15 and TRBJ2-2; D is uncertain. V gave up 9 bases and J gave up 5 bases, with 7 bases separating them. CDR1 is LNHNV and CDR2 is YYDKDF in the germline V gene (reference sequence). The CDR3 contains 11 residues. CDR3 sequence: CATSETGELFF. CDR3 DNA sequence: TGTGCCACTAGTGAAACCGGGGAGCTGTTTTTT.

The gene calls are TRBV2 and TRBJ2-2, with D uncertain. Germline V gene data show CDR1 as SNHLY and CDR2 as FYNNEI. CDR3 length: 15 residues. V was clipped by 5 bases and J by 2 bases, with 12 bases between them. The chain's CDR3 is CASSRRTPNTGELFF. CDR3 coding DNA: TGTGCCAGCAGTAGGCGCACACCCAACACCGGGGAGCTGTTTTTT.

The chain couples TRBV28 to TRBJ2-3; 9 positions agree with TRBD1. With V trimmed by 7 bases and J by 10 bases, 15 bases remained unmatched. This CDR3 spans 15 amino acids. Per the germline V gene, CDR1 is MDHEN and CDR2 is SYDVKM. The CDR3 bases are TGTGCCAGCATCCCGCGGGGACAGGGTCTAGTCGCGCAGTATTTT. Translating gives CASIPRGQGLVAQYF.

The chain links TRBV5-1 to TRBJ1-1; 8 bases match TRBD1. Germline values: CDR1 SGHRS, CDR2 YFSETQ. The ends lost 2 bases at V and 0 bases at J; junction bases unmatched: 6. This CDR3 has 16 residues. The CDR3 DNA sequence: TGCGCCAGCAGCTTCCGGGCAGGGGGCTTGAACACTGAAGCTTTCTTT. Protein: CASSFRAGGLNTEAFF.

This clonotype was seen many times. The chain's CDR3 is CASRPSLDYNEQFF. The CDR3 bases are TGTGCCAGCAGGCCGTCCCTCGACTACAATGAGCAGTTCTTC. The chain couples TRBV6-1 to TRBJ2-1; D call uncertain. In germline, CDR1 is MNHNS, CDR2 SASEGT. V lost 6 bases and J lost 3, with 12 bases in between. The CDR3 runs 14 residues.

The sample holds a few counts of this clonotype. This chain joins TRBV5-1 and TRBJ2-7; 10 bases are a match to TRBD1. V trimming: 4 bases; J trimming: 5 bases; junction bases outside the gene matches: 3. Germline lookup yields CDR1 SGHRS and CDR2 YFSETQ. CDR3 length: 13 residues. The CDR3: CASSKGTGDEQYF. DNA of the CDR3: TGCGCCAGCAGCAAAGGGACAGGGGACGAGCAGTACTTC. The full variable domain, rest sourced from reference TRBV5-1 and TRBJ2-7, is KAGVTQTPRYLIKTRGQQVTLSCSPISGHRSVSWYQQTPGQGLQFLFEYFSETQRNKGNFPGRFSGRQFSNSRSEMNVSTLELGDSALYLCASSKGTGDEQYFGPGTRLTVT.

The sample holds many counts of this clonotype. The chain has TRBV5-5 and TRBJ1-2; D might be TRBD1 (6 bases). Germline CDR1 reads SGHKS; CDR2 reads YYEKEE (reference sequence). This CDR3 comprises 15 residues. V lost 1 base to trimming and J lost 6 bases, with 16 bases between them. The CDR3 nucleotides read TGTGCCAGCAGCTTGTTGGGCACAGGGCGTAATGGCTACACCTTC. Amino acids: CASSLLGTGRNGYTF.

The V and J genes are TRBV20-1 and TRBJ1-5; D remains ambiguous. Germline V gene lookup returns CDR1 DFQATT and CDR2 SNEGSKA (reference sequence). The V end lost 0 bases, the J end lost 0 bases, and 6 bases lay between the germline ends. This CDR3 comprises 14 residues. CDR3 in amino acids: CSARESYSNQPQHF. CDR3 bases: TGCAGTGCTAGAGAGTCCTATAGCAATCAGCCCCAGCATTTT.

This clonotype has a count of ten or more. The chain carries TRBV20-1 and TRBJ2-1, with 9 bases aligning to TRBD2. This CDR3 region has 14 residues. Germline CDR1 and CDR2: DFQATT and SNEGSKA (reference sequence). Here the CDR3 DNA reads TGCAGGGGGAGGGGGGGACTAGCCAACAATGAGCAGTTCTTC. This encodes CRGRGGLANNEQFF.

This chain links TRBV29-1 with TRBJ1-2, with 8 bases that match TRBD1. V shed 7 bases and J 4 bases; nucleotides not matched to a gene: 5. The germline gives CDR1 SQVTM, CDR2 ANQGSEA. The CDR3 is 12 amino acids. CDR3 sequence (DNA): TGCAGCGCAGACAGGGGAAGCTATGGCTACACCTTC. It specifies CSADRGSYGYTF.

The chain has TRBV7-8 and TRBJ2-1, with 7 nucleotides matching TRBD1. V shed 5 bases, J shed 4 bases, and the junction held 8 bases outside the gene matches. CDR1 is SGHVS, CDR2 FQNEAQ, per germline. The CDR3 runs to 15 residues. Here the CDR3 DNA reads TGTGCCAGCAGCCGGGGACAGTTAAGTTACAATGAGCAGTTCTTC. Its protein product is CASSRGQLSYNEQFF.

The rearrangement joins TRBV7-8 to TRBJ1-1, with D maybe TRBD1 (6 bases). Between the trimmed V and J ends, which lost 7 bases and 3 bases, there was a span of 18 bases. Germline V CDR1 and CDR2: SGHVS, FQNEAQ. The CDR3 length is 15 residues. The CDR3 DNA reads as TGTGCCAGCAACACAGGGTTCGATCGGCACACTGAAGCTTTCTTT. It yields the protein CASNTGFDRHTEAFF.

This clonotype appeared a few times. The chain is built from TRBV27 and TRBJ2-3, with unresolved D. The V end was cut by 8 bases, the J end by 6 bases, with 30 bases between. Germline values: CDR1 MNHEY, CDR2 SMNVEV (reference sequence). This CDR3 contains 18 residues. CDR3 bases: TGTGCCAGCGCTGGGTTAGGGCCCCGTGTTACCCGCTGGGATACGCAGTATTTT. Its translation is CASAGLGPRVTRWDTQYF.

The V call is TRBV15, the J call TRBJ2-1; 8 positions match TRBD2. The V gene's germline CDR1 is LNHNV and CDR2 YYDKDF (reference sequence). The junction had 12 bases not matched to a gene; V was cut back by 1 base and J by 4 bases. There are 18 residues in the CDR3. The CDR3 protein is CATSRVESSGQVYNEQFF. As DNA, the CDR3 is TGTGCCACCAGCAGAGTGGAGTCTAGCGGGCAGGTATACAATGAGCAGTTCTTC.

The J gene is TRBJ2-1, the V gene TRBV7-9; no firm D call. Germline V gives CDR1 SEHNR, CDR2 FQNEAQ (reference sequence). There are 16 residues in the CDR3. The V end was cut by 2 bases, the J end by 5 bases, with 16 bases between. The CDR3 region is CASSLHDPGPNNEQFF. As DNA, the CDR3 is TGTGCCAGCAGCTTACACGACCCTGGTCCGAACAATGAGCAGTTCTTC. The variable domain in full, completed from reference TRBV7-9 and TRBJ2-1, reads DTGVSQNPRHKITKRGQNVTFRCDPISEHNRLYWYRQTLGQGPEFLTYFQNEAQLEKSRLLSDRFSAERPKGSFSTLEIQRTEQGDSAMYLCASSLHDPGPNNEQFFGPGTRLTVL.

A few counts support this clonotype. The chain joins TRBV12-3 or TRBV12-4 to TRBJ2-1; D is unclear. This CDR3 is 12 amino acids long. V was shortened by 7 bases and J by 3 bases, with 7 bases between the two germline ends. CDR3 region: CASTSDYNEQFF. In nucleotides, the CDR3 is TGTGCCAGCACCTCTGACTACAATGAGCAGTTCTTC.

In this sample, this clonotype turned up many times. The CDR3 nucleotides are TGCGCCAGCAGCTTCGGGGAGGCGAACACTGAAGCTTTCTTT. Its protein is CASSFGEANTEAFF. The V gene is TRBV5-1, the J gene TRBJ1-1; D gene ambiguous. The CDR3 is made up of 14 amino acids. The germline V and J ends were trimmed by 2 bases and 1 base, with 9 bases remaining between them. CDR1 and CDR2 (germline): SGHRS, YFSETQ.

The V gene is TRBV10-3, the J gene TRBJ1-4; TRBD1 matches 7 bases. The CDR3 has 16 amino acids. Losses at the gene ends were 11 bases for V and 0 bases for J; bases not matched to a gene: 12. Germline V gene data show CDR1 as ENHRY and CDR2 as SYGVKD. In DNA form, the CDR3 reads TGTGCCGCGGGGACAGCGCAGGCTTCAACTAATGAAAAACTGTTTTTT. Amino acids: CAAGTAQASTNEKLFF.

The chain has TRBV7-8 and TRBJ2-7; D is unclear. Trimming removed 0 bases from V and 5 bases from J, with 14 bases in between. There are 15 residues in the CDR3. Germline CDR1 reads SGHVS; CDR2 reads FQNEAQ. DNA for the CDR3: TGTGCCAGCAGCTTAGCCCGGTGGGGTTTGAACGAGCAGTACTTC. It specifies CASSLARWGLNEQYF.

The chain joins TRBV7-8 to TRBJ1-1, with 7 bases fitting TRBD1. CDR3 size: 16 residues. Germline-derived CDR1 and CDR2 are SGHVS and FQNEAQ. With 1 base clipped from V and 6 bases from J, the junction kept 11 bases outside the gene matches. The CDR3 loop is CASSLEGAGSYAEAFF. The CDR3 region has the DNA TGTGCCAGCAGCTTAGAGGGGGCAGGCTCGTACGCTGAAGCTTTCTTT.

In DNA, the CDR3 is TGCAGCGTTGAGTTCGGGCTAGCGGTACTTCGGAATACGCAGTATTTT. As protein: CSVEFGLAVLRNTQYF. The V and J genes are TRBV29-1 and TRBJ2-3; 7 bases fit TRBD2. After removal of 3 bases from V and 7 bases from J, the junction contained 16 bases not matched to a gene. CDR1 is SQVTM and CDR2 is ANQGSEA in the germline V gene. There are 16 residues in the CDR3.

This chain uses TRBV7-8 with TRBJ2-4; maybe TRBD2 (7 bases). V dropped 5 bases and J dropped 3 bases, with 14 bases sitting between them. CDR1 is SGHVS and CDR2 is FQNEAQ in the germline V gene. The CDR3 contains 15 residues. The CDR3 here is CASSPRGGFKNIQYF. DNA of the CDR3: TGTGCCAGCAGCCCAAGGGGGGGATTCAAAAACATTCAGTACTTC.

Many counts were recorded for this clonotype. As DNA, the CDR3 is TGTGCCAGCAGCCTGGGCCAGGACTACGAGCAGTACTTC. Encoded protein: CASSLGQDYEQYF. V is TRBV27 and J is TRBJ2-7; D gene ambiguous. V was cut by 6 bases and J by 3 bases, with 12 bases left in between. This CDR3 comprises 13 residues. Germline assignment: CDR1 MNHEY and CDR2 SMNVEV (reference sequence).